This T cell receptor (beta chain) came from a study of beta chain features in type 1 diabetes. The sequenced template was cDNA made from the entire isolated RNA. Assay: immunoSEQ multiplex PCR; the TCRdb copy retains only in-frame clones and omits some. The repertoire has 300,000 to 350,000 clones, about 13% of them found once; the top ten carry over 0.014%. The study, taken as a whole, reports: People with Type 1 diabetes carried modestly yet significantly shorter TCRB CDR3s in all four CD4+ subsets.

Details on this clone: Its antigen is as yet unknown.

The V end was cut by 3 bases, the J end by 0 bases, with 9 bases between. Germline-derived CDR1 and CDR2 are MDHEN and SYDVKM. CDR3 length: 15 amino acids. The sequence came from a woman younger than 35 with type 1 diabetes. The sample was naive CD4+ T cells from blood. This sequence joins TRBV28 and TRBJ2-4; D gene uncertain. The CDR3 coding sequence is TGTGCCAGCAGTTTGCCATCGAGAGCCAAAAACATTCAGTACTTC. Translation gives CASSLPSRAKNIQYF.